This entry lists 23 T cell receptor beta chains sequenced from one sample in a study of cytomegalovirus exposure and HLA in healthy donors. PCR amplification relied on 60 Vbeta primers (plus 13 Jbeta primers). Generated by immunoSEQ multiplex PCR, the TCRdb table keeps only in-frame clones and is missing some. Among 100,000 to 150,000 clones listed, around 83% were seen once. Sequences were obtained from PBMCs. The source of these receptors is a girl aged 2 to 10 in good health and CMV-seronegative.

V and J are TRBV7-9 and TRBJ1-4; D not resolved. Germline-derived CDR1 and CDR2 are SEHNR and FQNEAQ (reference sequence). V lost 8 bases and J 3 bases, leaving 16 bases between the germline ends. The CDR3 sequence is 15 residues long. The CDR3 spells CASRDAGLANEKLFF. CDR3 sequence (DNA): TGTGCCAGCCGAGACGCTGGACTAGCTAATGAAAAACTGTTTTTT.

This chain connects TRBV4-1 to TRBJ2-2; 9 bases fit TRBD1. CDR1 is MGHRA, CDR2 YSYEKL, per germline. V gave up 5 bases and J gave up 3 bases; unmatched junction bases: 1. This CDR3 is built from 14 residues. The CDR3: CASSGQGYTGELFF. CDR3 DNA: TGCGCCAGCAGCGGACAGGGGTACACCGGGGAGCTGTTTTTT.

The gene calls are TRBV19 and TRBJ1-2; no definite D call. V gave up 6 bases and J gave up 0 bases, with 8 bases separating them. The CDR3 consists of 13 residues. Per germline, CDR1 LNHDA and CDR2 SQIVND (reference sequence). The DNA of the CDR3 is TGTGCCAGTAGCGTGCAGGCTAACTATGGCTACACCTTC. Its protein is CASSVQANYGYTF.

The gene calls are TRBV10-3 and TRBJ1-5; D gene ambiguous. Trimming removed 8 bases at V and 2 bases at J, with 7 bases between. Germline CDR1 ENHRY, CDR2 SYGVKD. This CDR3 is 12 amino acids long. DNA of the CDR3: TGTGCCATCGGGCAGGGCAATCAGCCCCAGCATTTT. Residues: CAIGQGNQPQHF.

This clone was counted once. J is TRBJ2-6 and V is TRBV19, with D perhaps matching TRBD1 (6 bases). CDR1 and CDR2 from the germline V gene are LNHDA and SQIVND (reference sequence). CDR3 size: 14 residues. V gave up 7 bases and J gave up 4 bases, with 11 bases separating them. The DNA of the CDR3 is TGTGCCAGTAAACAGGGCCAAGGGGCCAACGTCCTGACTTTC. This codes for CASKQGQGANVLTF.

The chain has TRBV5-1 and TRBJ2-5; 9 bases line up with TRBD2. The J segment lost 5 bases and the V segment lost 0 bases, leaving 5 bases of the junction unmatched. This CDR3 spans 15 amino acids. Germline values: CDR1 SGHRS, CDR2 YFSETQ. This CDR3 reads CASSLANSGSETQYF. In nucleotides, the CDR3 is TGCGCCAGCAGCTTGGCTAATAGCGGGAGTGAGACCCAGTACTTC.

This chain uses TRBV11-2 with TRBJ1-1, with D possibly TRBD1 on 5 matching bases. This CDR3 contains 14 residues. CDR1 is SGHAT and CDR2 is FQNNGV in the germline V gene. With 7 bases removed from V and 0 bases from J, the gap between germline ends came to 12 bases. As DNA, the CDR3 is TGTGCCAGCAATTCTGGGGCGGTGAACACTGAAGCTTTCTTT. Translation gives CASNSGAVNTEAFF.

The chain combines TRBV29-1 with TRBJ2-7, with D tentatively TRBD1 (5 bases). Trimming cost V 5 bases and J 2 bases, with 10 bases left between them. Looked up from germline, CDR1 is SQVTM and CDR2 is ANQGSEA. The CDR3 runs 12 residues. The CDR3 is CSVQVGAYEQYF. Written as DNA, the CDR3 is TGCAGCGTTCAGGTAGGGGCCTACGAGCAGTACTTC.

In nucleotides, the CDR3 is TGTGCCAGCAGAGACAGGGTATCCCATGAGCAGTTCTTC. It translates to CASRDRVSHEQFF. The chain recombines TRBV11-1 with TRBJ2-1; TRBD1 agrees at 7 bases. J was trimmed by 8 bases and V by 6 bases; bases with no gene match: 7. CDR3 size: 13 residues. Looked up from germline, CDR1 is SGHAT and CDR2 is FQDESV (reference sequence).

This chain links TRBV10-1 with TRBJ2-7; possible D gene TRBD2, 5 bases. Germline-derived CDR1 and CDR2 are WNHNN and SYGVQD (reference sequence). The CDR3 loop spans 14 amino acids. V shed 6 bases and J shed 2 bases, with 14 bases lying between them. CDR3 nucleotides: TGCGCCAGCAGAAGGACTGCTGTTACCTACGAGCAGTACTTC. This gives the protein CASRRTAVTYEQYF.

The V call is TRBV9, the J call TRBJ1-1; D perhaps matches TRBD1 (5 bases). The CDR3 contains 15 residues. Trimming took 4 bases from V and 1 from J, leaving 14 bases between them. Germline V gene lookup returns CDR1 SGDLS and CDR2 YYNGEE. The CDR3 sequence: CASSRTGVPNTEAFF. The CDR3 DNA reads as TGTGCCAGCAGCCGGACGGGGGTCCCGAACACTGAAGCTTTCTTT.

The rearrangement links TRBV2 to TRBJ2-1, with TRBD2 identical over 9 bases. Germline-derived CDR1 and CDR2 are SNHLY and FYNNEI. CDR3 length: 12 residues. Trimming at V came to 8 bases and at J to 5 bases, leaving 1 base not matched to a gene. The CDR3 is CASAGGDNEQFF. The CDR3 DNA reads TGTGCCAGCGCGGGAGGGGACAATGAGCAGTTCTTC.

The rearrangement joins TRBV28 to TRBJ1-1; tentative D call: TRBD1 (6 bases). CDR3 length: 14 amino acids. Germline V gene data show CDR1 as MDHEN and CDR2 as SYDVKM. DNA for the CDR3: TGTGCAACGGGGCACAGGGATCTAAACACTGAAGCTTTCTTT. Translating gives CATGHRDLNTEAFF.

With respect to this clone: This sample also contains other DNA sequences that code for the same CDR3. The chain is built from TRBV27 and TRBJ2-3, with a weak D call TRBD1 (6 bases). Trimming removed 4 bases at V and 5 bases at J, with 13 bases between. Germline values: CDR1 MNHEY, CDR2 SMNVEV (reference sequence). This CDR3 is 14 amino acids long. CDR3 loop: CASSSRQAGDTQYF. As DNA, the CDR3 is TGTGCCAGCAGTTCCCGACAGGCCGGAGATACGCAGTATTTT.

The J gene is TRBJ1-1, the V gene TRBV13; 8 bases line up with TRBD1. This CDR3 has 16 residues. Germline lookup yields CDR1 PRHDT and CDR2 FYEKMQ (reference sequence). Trimming at V came to 5 bases and at J to 5 bases, leaving 13 bases not matched to a gene. The CDR3 here is CASSRGQGGVGTEAFF. The CDR3 DNA follows: TGTGCCAGCAGCAGAGGACAGGGAGGTGTGGGAACTGAAGCTTTCTTT. Using reference TRBV13 and TRBJ1-1 for the parts outside the CDR3, the full variable domain is AAGVIQSPRHLIKEKRETATLKCYPIPRHDTVYWYQQGPGQDPQFLISFYEKMQSDKGSIPDRFSAQQFSDYHSELNMSSLELGDSALYFCASSRGQGGVGTEAFFGQGTRLTVV.

The chain links TRBV4-1 to TRBJ1-5; TRBD1 is a possible D gene (5 bases). Germline values: CDR1 MGHRA, CDR2 YSYEKL. V lost 1 base and J 7 bases, leaving 14 bases between the germline ends. This CDR3 has 15 residues. This CDR3 reads CASSQGRGIRQPQHF. The CDR3 coding sequence is TGCGCCAGCAGCCAAGGTAGGGGCATTCGGCAGCCCCAGCATTTT.

This clone has just one count. The V and J genes are TRBV7-3 and TRBJ2-5; 13 nucleotides agree with TRBD2. Trimming took 2 bases from V and 4 from J; bases not matched to a gene: 7. Per germline, CDR1 SGHTA and CDR2 FQGTGA. There are 17 residues in the CDR3. The DNA for the CDR3 is TGTGCCAGCAGCTTAGTCGGGGGACTAGCGGGGAGAGAGACCCAGTACTTC. It codes for CASSLVGGLAGRETQYF. Looking up the rest from reference TRBV7-3 and TRBJ2-5 gives the full variable domain: GAGVSQTPSNKVTEKGKYVELRCDPISGHTALYWYRQSLGQGPEFLIYFQGTGAADDSGLPNDRFFAVRPEGSVSTLKIQRTERGDSAVYLCASSLVGGLAGRETQYFGPGTRLLVL.

The V call is TRBV27, the J call TRBJ2-7, with TRBD2 matching over 8 bases. Germline CDR1 reads MNHEY; CDR2 reads SMNVEV (reference sequence). The V segment lost 6 bases and the J segment 7 bases; nucleotides outside the gene matches: 5. The CDR3 totals 12 residues. The chain's CDR3 is CASSLAGGEQYF. The CDR3 DNA sequence: TGTGCCAGCAGCCTGGCGGGAGGAGAGCAGTACTTC.

The J gene is TRBJ2-7, the V gene TRBV7-2, with 8 bases matching TRBD2. The CDR3 contains 14 residues. V was pared by 5 bases and J by 4 bases, with 7 bases of the junction left unmatched. CDR1 is SGHTA, CDR2 FQGNSA, per germline. CDR3 amino acids: CASSLRGGRYEQYF. The CDR3, as DNA: TGTGCCAGCAGCCTCCGGGGGGGCCGATACGAGCAGTACTTC. The complete variable domain, with remaining parts taken from reference TRBV7-2 and TRBJ2-7, reads GAGVSQSPSNKVTEKGKDVELRCDPISGHTALYWYRQSLGQGLEFLIYFQGNSAPDKSGLPSDRFSAERTGGSVSTLTIQRTQQEDSAVYLCASSLRGGRYEQYFGPGTRLTVT.

A few counts support this clone. The CDR3 loop is CASSYLTVGTEAFF. The CDR3 nucleotides are TGTGCCAGCAGTTACCTGACAGTTGGGACTGAAGCTTTCTTT. This sequence joins TRBV6-6 and TRBJ1-1; weak D call: TRBD1 (5 bases). CDR3 size: 14 residues. CDR1 is MNHNY, CDR2 SVGAGI, per germline (reference sequence). With 2 bases removed from V and 5 bases from J, the gap between germline ends came to 12 bases.

The chain has TRBV10-3 and TRBJ2-1; 14 nucleotides align to TRBD2. This CDR3 spans 18 amino acids. V lost 4 bases to trimming and J lost 1 base; unmatched junction nucleotides: 6. Germline CDR1 reads ENHRY; CDR2 reads SYGVKD. CDR3 amino acids: CAISGLAGGLGSYNEQFF. CDR3 bases: TGTGCCATCAGTGGACTAGCGGGGGGGCTTGGGTCCTACAATGAGCAGTTCTTC.

The V and J genes are TRBV6-4 and TRBJ2-2, with 10 bases fitting TRBD2. Germline lookup yields CDR1 MRHNA and CDR2 SNTAGT. CDR3 size: 16 residues. V was clipped by 4 bases and J by 3 bases; unmatched bases: 5. The CDR3, as DNA: TGTGCCAGCAGTGGGACTAGCGGAGGGGACACCGGGGAGCTGTTTTTT. It encodes CASSGTSGGDTGELFF.

The V gene is TRBV5-1, the J gene TRBJ2-7; TRBD1 is a possible D gene (6 bases). This CDR3 has 18 residues. Germline V lookup: CDR1 SGHRS, CDR2 YFSETQ. With 4 bases removed from V and 0 bases from J, the gap between germline ends came to 23 bases. The CDR3 bases are TGCGCCAGCAGCAACCCGGTCGGTGGGGACACTCGCTCCTACGAGCAGTACTTC. It translates to CASSNPVGGDTRSYEQYF. Full variable domain (remainder filled in from reference TRBV5-1 and TRBJ2-7): KAGVTQTPRYLIKTRGQQVTLSCSPISGHRSVSWYQQTPGQGLQFLFEYFSETQRNKGNFPGRFSGRQFSNSRSEMNVSTLELGDSALYLCASSNPVGGDTRSYEQYFGPGTRLTVT.